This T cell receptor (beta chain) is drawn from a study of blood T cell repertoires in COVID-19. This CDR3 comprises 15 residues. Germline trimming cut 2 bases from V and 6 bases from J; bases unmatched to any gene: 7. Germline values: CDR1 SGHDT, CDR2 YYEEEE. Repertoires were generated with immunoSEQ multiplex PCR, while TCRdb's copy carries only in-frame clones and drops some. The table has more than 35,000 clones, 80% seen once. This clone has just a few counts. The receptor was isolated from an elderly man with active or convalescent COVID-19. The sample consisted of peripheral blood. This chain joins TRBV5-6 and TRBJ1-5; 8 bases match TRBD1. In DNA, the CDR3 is TGTGCCAGCAGCTTCCAGGACAGGGCGAGTCAGCCCCAGCATTTT. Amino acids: CASSFQDRASQPQHF.